These T cell receptor beta chains were read from a single sample in a study of shared clonotypes between healthy human individuals. Measured with immunoSEQ multiplex PCR; TCRdb has only the in-frame clones, and not every one. The data show over 2 million clones, roughly 94% seen once. The sequencing input was naive CD4+ T cells sorted from blood. Source of these receptors: a man between 18 and 29 years old in good health. Both conserved end residues are part of each CDR3. The D gene is left open where the match is weak. The size of a clone is reported for some rows only, either as once, few or many, or as a class for expanded clones.

CDR3 length	clone size	V gene	J gene	D gene	CDR3 DNA	CDR3 protein
17	.	TRBV7-9	TRBJ2-3	TRBD2	TGTGCCAGCAGCTTAGTTCCAATTAGCGGGGAAACAGATACGCAGTATTTT	CASSLVPISGETDTQYF
15	.	TRBV7-9	TRBJ1-1	.	TGTGCCAGCAGCCTCTCCCGGGGAGGTGACACTGAAGCTTTCTTT	CASSLSRGGDTEAFF
14	.	TRBV5-1	TRBJ1-5	TRBD1	TGCGCCAGCAGCGCCGGGACAGGGAGTCAGCCCCAGCATTTT	CASSAGTGSQPQHF
15	few	TRBV6-5	TRBJ1-3	.	TGTGCCAGCAGTTACTCGCAAGGGACTGGAAACACCATATATTTT	CASSYSQGTGNTIYF
15	once	TRBV5-1	TRBJ1-5	.	TGCGCCAGCAGCTTGGGGGAGGGGAACAATCAGCCCCAGCATTTT	CASSLGEGNNQPQHF
16	.	TRBV18	TRBJ2-7	TRBD2	TGTGCCAGCTCACCACGGCGGACTAGCGGGGACAACGAGCAGTACTTC	CASSPRRTSGDNEQYF
14	.	TRBV11-3	TRBJ2-2	.	TGTGCCAGCAGCTTAGCGGGAGCTACCGGGGAGCTGTTTTTT	CASSLAGATGELFF
13	once	TRBV11-2	TRBJ2-5	.	TGTGCCAGCTCACAGGAAGATGGGGAGACCCAGTACTTC	CASSQEDGETQYF
16	.	TRBV7-6	TRBJ2-4	.	TGTGCCAGCAGCTTATCGGAGGATCTAGCCAAAAACATTCAGTACTTC	CASSLSEDLAKNIQYF
14	.	TRBV9	TRBJ2-1	.	TGTGCCAGCAGCGTAGTTCTGGGGTTTGGGGAGCAGTTCTTC	CASSVVLGFGEQFF
16	.	TRBV5-1	TRBJ2-1	.	TGCGCCAGCAGCTTGGACGGCTCTATCGTGTACAATGAGCAGTTCTTC	CASSLDGSIVYNEQFF
13	.	TRBV28	TRBJ1-2	TRBD1	TGTGCCAGCCGCTTTGGACAGGGCTATGGCTACACCTTC	CASRFGQGYGYTF
13	.	TRBV6-5	TRBJ2-7	.	TGTGCCAGCAGTTACGCTGGCTCCTACGAGCAGTACTTC	CASSYAGSYEQYF
15	.	TRBV2	TRBJ1-4	.	TGTGCCAGCAGAGAAACCGGAGGCCCGAATGAAAAACTGTTTTTT	CASRETGGPNEKLFF
16	.	TRBV6-5	TRBJ2-2	.	TGTGCCAGCAGTTACTCAACTGTTTCGAACACCGGGGAGCTGTTTTTT	CASSYSTVSNTGELFF
13	.	TRBV5-1	TRBJ2-3	.	TGCGCCAGCAGGAGTCCTGGCACAGATACGCAGTATTTT	CASRSPGTDTQYF
16	.	TRBV18	TRBJ2-3	.	TGTGCCAGCTCACCATCGTTAACAGGGGGGGCAGATACGCAGTATTTT	CASSPSLTGGADTQYF
14	.	TRBV11-2	TRBJ1-4	.	TGTGCCAGCAGCTTCGGAGGGGGGGATGAAAAACTGTTTTTT	CASSFGGGDEKLFF
16	once	TRBV28	TRBJ2-1	TRBD2	TGTGCCAGCAGTTCGGGACTAGCGGGGGGCAACAATGAGCAGTTCTTC	CASSSGLAGGNNEQFF
15	once	TRBV13	TRBJ2-5	.	TGTGCCAGCAGCCTTATCATTGAGAGCCGGGAGACCCAGTACTTC	CASSLIIESRETQYF
17	once	TRBV5-3	TRBJ1-3	TRBD1	TGTGCCAGAAGCCCGGACAGGACCCCTTTCTCTGGAAACACCATATATTTT	CARSPDRTPFSGNTIYF
16	.	TRBV10-3	TRBJ2-1	TRBD2	TGTGCCATATCCCTCACTAGCGGAGGGGGGCCCAATGAGCAGTTCTTC	CAISLTSGGGPNEQFF
13	.	TRBV5-1	TRBJ1-1	.	TGCGCCAGCAGCCCGGCGGGGAACCCTGAAGCTTTCTTT	CASSPAGNPEAFF
12	.	TRBV2	TRBJ1-1	.	TGTGCCAGCAGTGAACGACTCACTGAAGCTTTCTTT	CASSERLTEAFF
13	.	TRBV6-5	TRBJ1-4	.	TGTGCCAGCAGAGCAGCAACTAATGAAAAACTGTTTTTT	CASRAATNEKLFF
15	.	TRBV7-2	TRBJ2-2	.	TGTGCCAGCACCCCCAGTCGCAGAAACACCGGGGAGCTGTTTTTT	CASTPSRRNTGELFF
13	.	TRBV6-5	TRBJ2-7	TRBD1	TGTGCCAGCAGAACTACAGGGGCCTACGAGCAGTACTTC	CASRTTGAYEQYF
13	.	TRBV5-1	TRBJ1-1	.	TGCGCCAGCAGCTTGGAAGGCGGTCTGGTCGCTTTCTTT	CASSLEGGLVAFF
15	.	TRBV5-4	TRBJ2-7	TRBD1	TGTGCCAGCAGCTTGGCCCGGACAGGGGGCTACGAGCAGTACTTC	CASSLARTGGYEQYF
14	.	TRBV2	TRBJ1-4	TRBD1	TGTGCCAGCAGTGAAACAGGGGGCGGTGAAAAACTGTTTTTT	CASSETGGGEKLFF
19	once	TRBV5-1	TRBJ1-6	TRBD1	TGCGCCAGCAGCTTGGTCTTGGTAAACAGGGGGCTAGGGAATTCACCCCTCCACTTT	CASSLVLVNRGLGNSPLHF
14	.	TRBV6-1	TRBJ2-7	TRBD2	TGTGCCAGCAAGGCAACTAGCGGGAGTTACGAGCAGTACTTC	CASKATSGSYEQYF
15	.	TRBV6-1	TRBJ2-3	TRBD2	TGTGCCTGCACAGCCCGGGGGGGGCCGTCACATACGCAGTATTTT	CACTARGGPSHTQYF
13	.	TRBV18	TRBJ2-7	.	TGTGCCAGCTCACCACAGGTCAACGGGGAGCAGTACTTC	CASSPQVNGEQYF
15	.	TRBV7-2	TRBJ2-5	.	TGTGCCAGCAGCCCACGGGCCGAATTTGGGGAGACCCAGTACTTC	CASSPRAEFGETQYF
14	.	TRBV5-1	TRBJ2-7	.	TGCGCCAGCAGCTTGGCCGGAAGTTCCTACGAGCAGTACTTC	CASSLAGSSYEQYF
11	many	TRBV20-1	TRBJ2-7	.	TGCAGTGCGAGCCCCGGTTACGAGCAGTACTTC	CSASPGYEQYF
14	.	TRBV11-2	TRBJ2-7	TRBD2	TGTGCCAGCGAGGTAGCGGGAGGGTCCTACGAGCAGTACTTC	CASEVAGGSYEQYF
15	.	TRBV10-3	TRBJ2-1	TRBD2	TGTGCCATCAGTGAAGGGACTAGCGGATACAATGAGCAGTTCTTC	CAISEGTSGYNEQFF